These 31 T cell receptor beta chains share one sample of origin, sequenced in a study of a mutant IDH1 vaccine in newly diagnosed glioma. No antigen has been assigned to these receptors. Stated time point: week 47, end of study. Every single dose of the vaccine, 300 ug of mutant IDH1 20-mer peptide, came with topical imiquimod. Sequenced by immunoSEQ multiplex PCR; TCRdb stores in-frame clones only, minus some. This sample has 55,000 to 65,000 clones, with 60% to 80% found just once. This sample comprised PBMCs, obtained from a glioma patient whose treatment included an IDH1 peptide vaccine. These receptors all come from a man aged 50 or older with glioma.

The J gene is TRBJ1-1, the V gene TRBV11-3; the D is unclear. Per germline, CDR1 SGHNT and CDR2 YENEEA. This CDR3 comprises 13 residues. Trimming pared 3 bases from V and 1 base from J, leaving 6 bases between. The CDR3 region has the DNA TGTGCCAGCAGCTTCGGACCGAACACTGAAGCTTTCTTT. As protein: CASSFGPNTEAFF.

V gene TRBV6-6 combines with J gene TRBJ1-5; D is perhaps TRBD1 (5 bases). The ends were cut back, 7 bases at V and 7 bases at J, with 14 bases in the middle. Germline V gene lookup returns CDR1 MNHNY and CDR2 SVGAGI (reference sequence). The CDR3 extends over 13 amino acids. CDR3 bases: TGTGCCAGCATTCGGGGGTTTGGGCAGCCCCAGCATTTT. Translated, it gives CASIRGFGQPQHF.

This chain joins TRBV4-2 and TRBJ1-2; tentative D call: TRBD1 (5 bases). The CDR3 runs to 11 residues. Trimming took off 0 bases at V and 14 bases at J, with 10 bases between the two ends. Germline V gene lookup returns CDR1 LGHNA and CDR2 YNFKEQ. CDR3 DNA: TGTGCCAGCAGCCAAGATCGGGGGATGACCTTC. It specifies CASSQDRGMTF.

This chain uses TRBV5-4 with TRBJ2-5; 13 nucleotides agree with TRBD2. Losses at the gene ends were 5 bases for V and 5 bases for J; bases not matched to a gene: 6. The CDR3 contains 15 residues. Per the germline V gene, CDR1 is SGHNT and CDR2 is YYREEE (reference sequence). CDR3 DNA sequence: TGTGCCAGCAGAACTAGCGGGGGGGCCGGGGAGACCCAGTACTTC. Protein sequence: CASRTSGGAGETQYF.

The chain has TRBV11-2 and TRBJ1-5, with D perhaps matching TRBD1 (6 bases). Germline CDR1 reads SGHAT; CDR2 reads FQNNGV. The V and J ends lost 2 bases and 1 base respectively, with 15 bases between them. CDR3 length: 17 residues. The CDR3 DNA follows: TGTGCCAGCAGCTTAAGCGGGGGGCGCGGAAGCAATCAGCCCCAGCATTTT. It yields the protein CASSLSGGRGSNQPQHF.

J is TRBJ2-1 and V is TRBV5-1; D possibly uses TRBD1 or TRBD2 (5 bases each). The CDR3 contains 16 residues. V lost 0 bases to trimming and J lost 1 base, with 11 bases between them. Germline values: CDR1 SGHRS, CDR2 YFSETQ. CDR3 protein: CASSLGGTDSYNEQFF. DNA of the CDR3: TGCGCCAGCAGCTTGGGAGGGACGGATTCCTACAATGAGCAGTTCTTC.

The CDR3 bases are TGTGCCAGCAGCCGGGGACAGGCCTCAGATACGCAGTATTTT. This codes for CASSRGQASDTQYF. This chain links TRBV7-9 with TRBJ2-3; 8 nucleotides line up with TRBD1. Germline CDR1 SEHNR, CDR2 FQNEAQ (reference sequence). The V and J ends lost 5 bases and 4 bases, in that order; junction bases with no gene match: 5. The CDR3 extends over 14 amino acids.

V usage is TRBV4-3 and J usage is TRBJ1-2; D ambiguous. The CDR3 runs 16 residues. Deletions cut 0 bases from V and 4 bases from J, with 15 bases between. The germline gives CDR1 LGHNA, CDR2 YSLEER. The CDR3 nucleotides are TGCGCCAGCAGCCAAGAAAATACAGCGGCGGGCTATGGCTACACCTTC. Translating gives CASSQENTAAGYGYTF.

V is TRBV30 and J is TRBJ2-7; D tentatively fits TRBD1 or TRBD2 (6 bases each). The CDR3 runs 14 residues. V lost 2 bases and J lost 3, with 14 bases in between. Germline V gene sequence: CDR1 GTSNPN, CDR2 SVGIG (reference sequence). The CDR3 DNA is TGTGCCTGGAGTTGGAGGGGGTTCCGCTACGAGCAGTACTTC. Protein product: CAWSWRGFRYEQYF.

The chain carries TRBV25-1 and TRBJ2-3, with a weak D call TRBD2 (6 bases). Germline CDR1 is MGHDK and CDR2 is SYGVNS. V was pared by 5 bases and J by 0 bases, with 12 bases between. The CDR3 has 15 amino acids. The CDR3 bases are TGTGCCAGCAGTTCGCGGGGTGCTAGCACAGATACGCAGTATTTT. It codes for CASSSRGASTDTQYF.

This clone was seen a single time. This chain uses TRBV5-1 with TRBJ1-1; possible D gene TRBD1, 5 bases. Germline CDR1 reads SGHRS; CDR2 reads YFSETQ. This CDR3 spans 15 amino acids. Trimming cost V 1 base and J 1 base, with 11 bases left between them. CDR3 region: CASSLRWGQNTEAFF. The CDR3 DNA reads as TGCGCCAGCAGCTTGAGGTGGGGCCAGAACACTGAAGCTTTCTTT.

J is TRBJ2-7 and V is TRBV25-1; D might be TRBD2 (6 bases). The germline V and J ends were trimmed by 5 bases and 1 base, with 12 bases remaining between them. CDR1 is MGHDK, CDR2 SYGVNS, per germline. CDR3 size: 14 residues. Written as DNA, the CDR3 is TGTGCCAGCAGTAGGGAGGACGGTTCCTACGAGCAGTACTTC. Residues: CASSREDGSYEQYF.

This clone was seen only a few times. The chain links TRBV11-3 to TRBJ2-1; 9 bases fit TRBD2. CDR1 is SGHNT, CDR2 YENEEA, per germline. The junction had 5 bases not matched to a gene; V was cut back by 6 bases and J by 5 bases. The CDR3 length is 14 residues. For the CDR3, the DNA is TGTGCCAGCAGTTTTAGCGGGGGAAACAATGAGCAGTTCTTC. Its protein product is CASSFSGGNNEQFF.

This clone was detected ten times or more. This sequence joins TRBV6-1 and TRBJ1-5; D unresolved. The CDR3 is made up of 14 amino acids. From germline, CDR1 is MNHNS and CDR2 SASEGT. V shed 3 bases and J shed 2 bases, with 8 bases lying between them. In nucleotides, the CDR3 is TGTGCCAGCAGTGAGATGCGGGGCAATCAGCCCCAGCATTTT. It codes for CASSEMRGNQPQHF.

The chain employs TRBV5-8 and TRBJ2-1; D uncertain. The CDR3 has 14 amino acids. The V gene lost 4 bases and the J gene lost 3 bases, with 11 bases spanning the gap. In germline, CDR1 is SGHTS, CDR2 YDEGEE. CDR3: CASSLLTDYNEQFF. The CDR3 DNA follows: TGTGCCAGCAGCCTGCTCACAGACTACAATGAGCAGTTCTTC. The whole variable domain, remainder taken from reference TRBV5-8 and TRBJ2-1, is EAGVTQSPTHLIKTRGQQATLRCSPISGHTSVYWYQQALGLGLQFLLWYDEGEERNRGNFPPRFSGRQFPNYSSELNVNALELEDSALYLCASSLLTDYNEQFFGPGTRLTVL.

V is TRBV7-9 and J is TRBJ1-1; D is unresolved. CDR1 is SEHNR, CDR2 FQNEAQ, per germline (reference sequence). Trimming cost V 5 bases and J 6 bases, with 16 bases left between them. The CDR3 consists of 14 residues. CDR3 protein: CASSLKTPNAEAFF. The DNA of the CDR3 is TGTGCCAGCAGCCTCAAGACACCTAACGCTGAAGCTTTCTTT.

The J gene is TRBJ2-7, the V gene TRBV5-3; D might be TRBD2 (6 bases). TRBV5-3 is designated an ORF whose function remains uncertain. The CDR3 consists of 14 residues. The V end lost 4 bases, the J end lost 6 bases, and 17 bases lay between the germline ends. As DNA, the CDR3 is TGTGCCAGAAGCCGGGGACTGGGCGTAGGCGAGCAGTACTTC. Its protein is CARSRGLGVGEQYF.

This sequence joins TRBV7-9 and TRBJ1-2, with no clear D. The CDR3 is 15 amino acids. Germline V lookup: CDR1 SEHNR, CDR2 FQNEAQ (reference sequence). V lost 4 bases and J 0 bases, leaving 12 bases between the germline ends. This CDR3 reads CASSSRRDANYGYTF. The CDR3 DNA reads TGTGCCAGCAGCTCCAGGAGAGATGCTAACTATGGCTACACCTTC.

The chain links TRBV7-2 to TRBJ1-2; unclear D gene. Germline loops: CDR1 SGHTA, CDR2 FQGNSA. The CDR3 contains 14 residues. V was shortened by 5 bases and J by 4 bases, with 14 bases between the two germline ends. The CDR3 protein is CASSEPAGFYGYTF. The DNA for the CDR3 is TGTGCCAGCAGCGAACCGGCAGGTTTCTATGGCTACACCTTC.

This rearrangement joins TRBV6-5 to TRBJ1-1; D perhaps matches TRBD1 (5 bases). Germline CDR1 is MNHEY and CDR2 is SVGAGI. This CDR3 comprises 13 residues. The germline V and J ends were trimmed by 2 bases and 6 bases, with 10 bases remaining between them. The chain's CDR3 is CASSYGGISEAFF. As DNA, the CDR3 is TGTGCCAGCAGTTACGGGGGGATATCTGAAGCTTTCTTT.

The chain is built from TRBV6-6 and TRBJ2-5; 8 bases are shared with TRBD1. The CDR3 consists of 13 residues. V was clipped by 6 bases and J by 4 bases; unmatched bases: 4. Germline CDR1 MNHNY, CDR2 SVGAGI (reference sequence). The CDR3 loop reads CASSNGQGETQYF. The CDR3 region has the DNA TGTGCCAGCAGCAATGGACAGGGAGAGACCCAGTACTTC.

Only a few counts were recorded for this clone. V usage is TRBV19 and J usage is TRBJ1-5; a possible D gene is TRBD1 (5 bases). CDR3 length equals 14 residues. The germline gives CDR1 LNHDA, CDR2 SQIVND (reference sequence). Deletions cut 5 bases from V and 7 bases from J, with 15 bases between. The CDR3 DNA is TGTGCCAGTAGTCCGCAGGGTCGGCAACAGCCCCAGCATTTT. Its protein product is CASSPQGRQQPQHF.

This clone was recorded once. The DNA of the CDR3 is TGTGCCAGCAGCCAAGGACCGGACAGTATCTCTGGGGCCAACGTCCTGACTTTC. It yields the protein CASSQGPDSISGANVLTF. The genes are TRBV4-2 and TRBJ2-6; D is perhaps TRBD1 (6 bases). Trimming cost V 1 base and J 0 bases, with 13 bases left between them. CDR3 size: 18 residues. Germline V gene lookup returns CDR1 LGHNA and CDR2 YNFKEQ.

V and J are TRBV19 and TRBJ2-1, with D possibly TRBD1 on 5 matching bases. This CDR3 has 14 amino acids. Germline V gene lookup returns CDR1 LNHDA and CDR2 SQIVND (reference sequence). V was pared by 11 bases and J by 0 bases, with 14 bases between. CDR3 coding DNA: TGTGCCGGTCAGGGTTATAGCTCCTACAATGAGCAGTTCTTC. Translation: CAGQGYSSYNEQFF.

This sequence joins TRBV9 and TRBJ1-4; D possibly corresponds to TRBD1 (5 bases). Germline CDR1 reads SGDLS; CDR2 reads YYNGEE. The CDR3 extends over 14 amino acids. The V and J ends lost 0 bases and 6 bases respectively, with 9 bases between them. CDR3: CASSVGRVDEKLFF. As DNA, the CDR3 is TGTGCCAGCAGCGTAGGCAGGGTGGATGAAAAACTGTTTTTT.

The J gene is TRBJ2-5, the V gene TRBV14; 7 bases agree with TRBD1. Germline V gene data show CDR1 as SGHDN and CDR2 as FVKESK. The V segment lost 3 bases and the J segment 5 bases; nucleotides outside the gene matches: 9. The CDR3 is 15 amino acids. The CDR3, as DNA: TGTGCCAGCAGCCACCGGACAGGCCGAGGGGAGACCCAGTACTTC. Translating it yields CASSHRTGRGETQYF.

The CDR3 DNA reads as TGTGCCAGCAGCTTAAGGGGAGCTGAAAAACTGTTTTTT. The encoded protein is CASSLRGAEKLFF. The rearrangement joins TRBV5-5 to TRBJ1-4, with D possibly TRBD1 on 5 matching bases. This CDR3 region has 13 residues. CDR1 and CDR2 from the germline V gene are SGHKS and YYEKEE (reference sequence). V was shortened by 2 bases and J by 7 bases, with 9 bases between the two germline ends.

V is TRBV5-6 and J is TRBJ1-4; a possible D gene is TRBD1 (5 bases). V was pared by 6 bases and J by 5 bases, with 14 bases between. Per the germline V gene, CDR1 is SGHDT and CDR2 is YYEEEE. This CDR3 has 14 residues. The CDR3 loop is CASTLGLGNEKLFF. In DNA form, the CDR3 reads TGTGCCAGCACCCTGGGACTGGGAAATGAAAAACTGTTTTTT.

This chain connects TRBV6-1 to TRBJ1-1; D may be TRBD1 (5 bases). The CDR3 spans 14 residues. Trimming removed 10 bases from V and 0 bases from J, with 15 bases in between. Germline V gene data show CDR1 as MNHNS and CDR2 as SASEGT. CDR3 amino acids: CATRFDRMNTEAFF. As DNA, the CDR3 is TGTGCCACCAGATTTGACAGAATGAACACTGAAGCTTTCTTT.

V is TRBV5-1 and J is TRBJ1-1; the match to TRBD1 covers 7 bases. J gave up 1 base and V 0 bases, and 6 bases lay outside the gene matches. Germline assignment: CDR1 SGHRS and CDR2 YFSETQ. The CDR3 contains 16 residues. In DNA, the CDR3 is TGCGCCAGCAGCTTGGGGATGGACAGGTCGAACACTGAAGCTTTCTTT. This gives the protein CASSLGMDRSNTEAFF.

The chain is built from TRBV30 and TRBJ2-5; D is tentatively TRBD1 or TRBD2 (5 bases each). V lost 5 bases and J 4 bases, leaving 14 bases between the germline ends. The CDR3 totals 13 residues. Germline-derived CDR1 and CDR2 are GTSNPN and SVGIG (reference sequence). The CDR3 region is CAWGRQFRETQYF. DNA of the CDR3: TGTGCCTGGGGGAGACAGTTTCGAGAGACCCAGTACTTC.